This TCR beta chain derives from a study of CD8 T cells in Susac syndrome. Germline V gene data show CDR1 as SEHNR and CDR2 as FQNEAQ (reference sequence). The CDR3 totals 16 residues. V shed 5 bases and J 5 bases; nucleotides not matched to a gene: 9. Random hexamers primed reverse transcription of about 0.5 to 1 ug RNA. TCRdb re-derived calls from the immunoSEQ multiplex PCR reads in MiXCR, one entry per CDR3 protein. The table lists roughly 400,000 distinct CDR3 sequences, approximately 85% of them singletons, with about 0.1% in the top ten. Sequencing input: CD8+ T cells from PBMCs. The TCR originated in a human donor with multiple sclerosis. The gene calls are TRBV7-9 and TRBJ2-5; 12 bases line up with TRBD2. The CDR3 protein is CASSPPFTSGGETQYF. CDR3 in DNA: TGTGCCAGCAGCCCTCCTTTCACTAGCGGGGGGGAGACCCAGTACTTC.